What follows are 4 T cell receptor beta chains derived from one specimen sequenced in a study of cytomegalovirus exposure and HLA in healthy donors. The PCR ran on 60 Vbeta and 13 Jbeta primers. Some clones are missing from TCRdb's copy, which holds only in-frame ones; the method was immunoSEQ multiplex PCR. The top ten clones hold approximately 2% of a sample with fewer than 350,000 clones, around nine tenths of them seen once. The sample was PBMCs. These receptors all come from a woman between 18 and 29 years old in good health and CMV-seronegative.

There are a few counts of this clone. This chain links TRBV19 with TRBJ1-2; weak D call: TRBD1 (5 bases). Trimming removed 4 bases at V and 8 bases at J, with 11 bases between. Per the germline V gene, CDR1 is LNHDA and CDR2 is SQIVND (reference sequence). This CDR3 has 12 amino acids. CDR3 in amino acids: CASSTAGSGYTF. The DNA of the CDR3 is TGTGCCAGTAGTACAGCAGGGTCCGGCTACACCTTC.

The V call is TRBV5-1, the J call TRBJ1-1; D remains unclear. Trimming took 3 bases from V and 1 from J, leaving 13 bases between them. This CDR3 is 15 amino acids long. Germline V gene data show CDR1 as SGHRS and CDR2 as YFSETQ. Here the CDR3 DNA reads TGCGCCAGCAGCTCTTCCCCTCTACGGAACACTGAAGCTTTCTTT. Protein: CASSSSPLRNTEAFF.

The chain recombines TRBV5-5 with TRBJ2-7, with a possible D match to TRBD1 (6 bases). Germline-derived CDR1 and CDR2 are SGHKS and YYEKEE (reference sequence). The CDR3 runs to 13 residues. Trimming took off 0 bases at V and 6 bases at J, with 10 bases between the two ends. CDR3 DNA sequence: TGTGCCAGCAGCTTGGGGCTAGGGGGCGAGCAGTACTTC. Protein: CASSLGLGGEQYF.

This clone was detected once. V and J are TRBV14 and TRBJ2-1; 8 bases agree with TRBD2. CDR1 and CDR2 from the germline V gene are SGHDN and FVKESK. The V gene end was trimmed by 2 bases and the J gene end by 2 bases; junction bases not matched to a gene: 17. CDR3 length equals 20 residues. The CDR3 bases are TGTGCCAGCAGCCAACAAGACCTCAGCCGAGCGGGGGCCGCCTACAATGAGCAGTTCTTC. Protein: CASSQQDLSRAGAAYNEQFF.